The 2 T cell receptor beta chains presented below share a single source sample, sequenced in a study of radiotherapy plus CTLA-4 blockade in lung cancer. Clones were sequenced by immunoSEQ multiplex PCR, and TCRdb holds only the in-frame ones, with some missing. The top ten hold about 25% of the sample, which has 80,000 to 95,000 clones, roughly 80% seen once. The sequenced sample was peripheral blood, obtained from a patient treated with radiotherapy plus ipilimumab. The receptors derive from a human donor with non-small cell lung cancer that progressed on radiotherapy plus ipilimumab.

This rearrangement joins TRBV5-1 to TRBJ2-1, with 8 positions matching TRBD2. This CDR3 has 15 residues. The ends lost 4 bases at V and 7 bases at J; junction bases unmatched: 10. The germline V gene has CDR1 SGHRS and CDR2 YFSETQ. CDR3 sequence reads: CASSPGRVQGNEQFF. For the CDR3, the DNA is TGCGCCAGCAGCCCCGGGAGGGTTCAGGGGAATGAGCAGTTCTTC.

V and J are TRBV30 and TRBJ1-5; TRBD1 agrees at 10 bases. The CDR3 spans 14 residues. Trimming cost V 0 bases and J 7 bases; bases outside gene matches: 3. Germline loops: CDR1 GTSNPN, CDR2 SVGIG (reference sequence). The CDR3 reads CAWSVRTGGQPQHF. As DNA, the CDR3 is TGTGCCTGGAGTGTTCGGACAGGGGGGCAGCCCCAGCATTTT.